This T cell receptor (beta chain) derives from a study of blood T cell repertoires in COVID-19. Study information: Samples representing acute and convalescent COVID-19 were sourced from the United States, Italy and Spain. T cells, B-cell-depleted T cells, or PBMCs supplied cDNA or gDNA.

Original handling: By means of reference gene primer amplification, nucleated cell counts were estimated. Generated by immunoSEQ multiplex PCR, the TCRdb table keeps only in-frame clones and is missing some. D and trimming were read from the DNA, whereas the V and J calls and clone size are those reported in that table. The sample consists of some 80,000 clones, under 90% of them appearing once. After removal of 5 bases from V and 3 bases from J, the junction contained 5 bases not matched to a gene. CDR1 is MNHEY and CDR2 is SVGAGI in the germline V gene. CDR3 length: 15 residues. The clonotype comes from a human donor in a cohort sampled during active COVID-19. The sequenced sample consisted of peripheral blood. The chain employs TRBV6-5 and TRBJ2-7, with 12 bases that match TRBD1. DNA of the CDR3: TGTGCCAGCAGTACCGGGACAGGGGGCATCTACGAGCAGTACTTC. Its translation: CASSTGTGGIYEQYF.